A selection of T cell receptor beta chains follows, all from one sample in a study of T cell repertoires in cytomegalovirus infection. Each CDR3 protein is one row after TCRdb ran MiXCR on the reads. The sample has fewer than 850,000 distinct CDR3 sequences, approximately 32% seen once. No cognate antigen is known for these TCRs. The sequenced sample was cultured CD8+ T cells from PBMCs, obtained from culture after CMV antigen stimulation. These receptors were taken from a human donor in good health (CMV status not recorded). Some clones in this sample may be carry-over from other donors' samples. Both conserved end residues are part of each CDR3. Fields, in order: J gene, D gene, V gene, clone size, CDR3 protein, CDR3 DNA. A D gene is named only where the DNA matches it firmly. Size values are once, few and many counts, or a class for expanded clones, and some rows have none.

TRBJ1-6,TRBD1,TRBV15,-,CATSRPGQGFGSYNSPLHF,TGTGCCACCAGCAGACCGGGACAGGGGTTCGGCTCCTATAATTCACCCCTCCACTTT
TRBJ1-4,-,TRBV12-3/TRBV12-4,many,CASRLGGTTNEKLFF,TGTGCCAGCAGGCTGGGGGGAACAACTAATGAAAAACTGTTTTTT
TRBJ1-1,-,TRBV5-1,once,CASSLGFSGAGTEAFF,TGCGCCAGCAGCTTGGGATTTTCGGGGGCCGGCACTGAAGCTTTCTTT
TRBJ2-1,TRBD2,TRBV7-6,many,CASSVTSGGANEQFF,TGTGCCAGCAGCGTGACTAGCGGGGGGGCCAATGAGCAGTTCTTC
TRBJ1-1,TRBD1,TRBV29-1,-,CSVWDRDPEAFF,TGCAGCGTCTGGGACAGGGACCCTGAAGCTTTCTTT
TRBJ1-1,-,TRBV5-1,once,CASTPRGGGLNTEAFF,TGCGCCAGCACACCGCGAGGAGGCGGGCTGAACACTGAAGCTTTCTTT
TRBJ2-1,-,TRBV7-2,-,CASSRDSYEQFF,TGTGCCAGCAGCCGAGACAGTTATGAGCAGTTCTTC
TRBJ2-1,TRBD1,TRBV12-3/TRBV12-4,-,CASSRRGTGSRNEQFF,TGTGCCAGCAGTCGCCGCGGGACAGGGAGCCGCAATGAGCAGTTCTTC
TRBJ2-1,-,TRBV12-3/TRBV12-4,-,CASSLVPDRSNEQFF,TGTGCCAGCAGTTTAGTGCCCGACAGGAGCAATGAGCAGTTCTTC
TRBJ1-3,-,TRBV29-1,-,CSVGDSGGNTIYF,TGCAGCGTCGGTGACAGCGGAGGGAACACCATATATTTT
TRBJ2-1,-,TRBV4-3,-,CASSQDPGGGYGDEQFF,TGCGCCAGCAGCCAAGATCCGGGCGGGGGCTACGGCGATGAGCAGTTCTTC
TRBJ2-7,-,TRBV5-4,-,CASSLGSRNEQYF,TGTGCCAGCAGCTTGGGATCTCGGAACGAGCAGTACTTC
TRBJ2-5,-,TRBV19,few,CASTTWGLETQYF,TGTGCCAGTACTACCTGGGGGCTAGAGACCCAGTACTTC
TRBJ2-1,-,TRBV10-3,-,CAITSSIYNEQFF,TGTGCCATCACGAGCTCCATTTACAATGAGCAGTTCTTC
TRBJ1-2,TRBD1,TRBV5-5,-,CASSSTGYNGYTF,TGTGCCAGCAGCTCGACAGGGTATAATGGCTACACCTTC
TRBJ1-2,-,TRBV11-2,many,CASSLKTGNLDGYTF,TGTGCCAGCAGCCTCAAAACAGGGAATCTGGATGGCTACACCTTC
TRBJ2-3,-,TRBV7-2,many,CASSGFFSTDTQYF,TGTGCCAGCAGCGGATTCTTTAGCACAGATACGCAGTATTTT
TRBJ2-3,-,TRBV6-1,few,CASSEELAEDTQYF,TGTGCCAGCAGTGAAGAACTCGCGGAAGATACGCAGTATTTT
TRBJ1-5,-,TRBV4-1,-,CASSQERSDQPQHF,TGCGCCAGCAGCCAAGAAAGGTCTGATCAGCCCCAGCATTTT
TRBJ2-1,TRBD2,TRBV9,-,CASSVGGGRSYNEQFF,TGTGCCAGCAGCGTGGGGGGCGGGAGGTCCTACAATGAGCAGTTCTTC
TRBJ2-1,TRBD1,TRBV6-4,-,CASTRLRTGGKNEQFF,TGTGCCAGCACCCGACTACGGACAGGGGGCAAAAATGAGCAGTTCTTC
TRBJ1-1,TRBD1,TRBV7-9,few,CASSRTGDLTEAFF,TGTGCCAGCAGCCGGACAGGGGATTTGACTGAAGCTTTCTTT